This T cell receptor beta chain was found in a study of blood T cell repertoires in COVID-19. Trimming stripped 2 bases from V and 6 bases from J, with 16 bases between. This CDR3 has 16 amino acids. Germline loops: CDR1 MGHRA, CDR2 YSYEKL. Clones were read by immunoSEQ multiplex PCR, and TCRdb kept only the in-frame ones, dropping some. The table shows about 320,000 clones, with about nine tenths occurring only once. The TCR originated in a man between 60 and 75 years old who had recovered from COVID-19. The chain recombines TRBV4-1 with TRBJ1-4; possible D gene TRBD1, 5 bases. Source material: PBMCs or T cells enriched from blood (not recorded which). The CDR3 DNA reads TGCGCCAGCAGCCAACTCCCTCCAGGGTTGGATGAAAAACTGTTTTTT. Encoded protein: CASSQLPPGLDEKLFF.